What follows describes a single T cell receptor (beta chain). These data originate in a study of technical replicates of blood from several donors. Assay used: immunoSEQ multiplex PCR; TCRdb lists only in-frame clones, some missing. The data show 60,000 to 90,000 clones, around 97% seen once. Sequenced: T cells isolated from PBMCs. The TCR sequence derives from a human donor in good health.

CDR3 sequence (DNA): TGTGCCAGCAGTTCTCCGGGACTACCGGGGGCTGAAGCTTTCTTT. Translated, it gives CASSSPGLPGAEAFF. This chain uses TRBV25-1 with TRBJ1-1, with D maybe TRBD1 (5 bases). V was shortened by 5 bases and J by 6 bases, with 19 bases between the two germline ends. CDR1 MGHDK and CDR2 SYGVNS come from the germline V gene. The CDR3 is 15 residues long.